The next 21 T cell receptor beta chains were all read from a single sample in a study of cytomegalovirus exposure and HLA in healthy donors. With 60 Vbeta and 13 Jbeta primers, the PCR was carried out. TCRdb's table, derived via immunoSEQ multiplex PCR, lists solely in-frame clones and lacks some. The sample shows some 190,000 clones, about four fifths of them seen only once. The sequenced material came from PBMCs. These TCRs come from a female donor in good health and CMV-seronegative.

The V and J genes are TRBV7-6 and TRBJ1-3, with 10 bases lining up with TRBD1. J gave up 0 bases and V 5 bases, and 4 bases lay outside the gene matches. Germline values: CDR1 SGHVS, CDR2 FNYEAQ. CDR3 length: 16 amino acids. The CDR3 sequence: CASSTRTGGSGNTIYF. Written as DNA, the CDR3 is TGTGCCAGCAGCACTCGGACAGGGGGCTCTGGAAACACCATATATTTT. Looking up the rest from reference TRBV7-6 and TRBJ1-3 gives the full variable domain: GAGVSQSPRYKVTKRGQDVALRCDPISGHVSLYWYRQALGQGPEFLTYFNYEAQQDKSGLPNDRFSAERPEGSISTLTIQRTEQRDSAMYRCASSTRTGGSGNTIYFGEGSWLTVV.

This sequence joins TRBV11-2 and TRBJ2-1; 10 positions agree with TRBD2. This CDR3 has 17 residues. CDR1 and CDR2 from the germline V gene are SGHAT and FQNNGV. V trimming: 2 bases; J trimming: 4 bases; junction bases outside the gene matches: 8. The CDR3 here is CASSLSLAGGLYNEQFF. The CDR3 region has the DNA TGTGCCAGCAGCTTATCATTAGCGGGGGGCCTTTACAATGAGCAGTTCTTC.

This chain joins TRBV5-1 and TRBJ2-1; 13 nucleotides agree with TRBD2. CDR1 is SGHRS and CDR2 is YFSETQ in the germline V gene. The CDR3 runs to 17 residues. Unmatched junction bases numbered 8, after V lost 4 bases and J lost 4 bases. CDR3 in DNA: TGCGCCAGCAGCCTAAGGACTAGCGGGAGTAGATACAATGAGCAGTTCTTC. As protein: CASSLRTSGSRYNEQFF.

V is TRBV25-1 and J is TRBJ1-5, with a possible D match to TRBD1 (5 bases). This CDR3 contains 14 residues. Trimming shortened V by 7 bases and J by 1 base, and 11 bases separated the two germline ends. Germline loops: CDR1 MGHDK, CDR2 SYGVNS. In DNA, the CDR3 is TGTGCCAGCACCCATGACAGAAGCAATCAGCCCCAGCATTTT. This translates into CASTHDRSNQPQHF.

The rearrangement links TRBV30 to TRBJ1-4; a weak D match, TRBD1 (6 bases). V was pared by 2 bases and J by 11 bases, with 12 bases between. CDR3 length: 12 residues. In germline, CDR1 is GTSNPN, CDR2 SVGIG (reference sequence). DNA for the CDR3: TGTGCCTGGAGTCCCCGGGACACCAAACTGTTTTTT. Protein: CAWSPRDTKLFF.

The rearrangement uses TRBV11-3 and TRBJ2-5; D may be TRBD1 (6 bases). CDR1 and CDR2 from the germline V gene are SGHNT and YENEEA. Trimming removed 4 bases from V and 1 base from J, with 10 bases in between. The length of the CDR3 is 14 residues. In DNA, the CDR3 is TGTGCCAGCAGCTGGTCGGACAGCCAAGAGACCCAGTACTTC. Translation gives CASSWSDSQETQYF.

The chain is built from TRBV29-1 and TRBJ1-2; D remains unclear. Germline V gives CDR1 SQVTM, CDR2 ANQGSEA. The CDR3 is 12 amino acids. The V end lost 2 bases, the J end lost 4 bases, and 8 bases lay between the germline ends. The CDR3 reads CSVETRLYGYTF. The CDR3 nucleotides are TGCAGCGTTGAAACCAGACTCTATGGCTACACCTTC.

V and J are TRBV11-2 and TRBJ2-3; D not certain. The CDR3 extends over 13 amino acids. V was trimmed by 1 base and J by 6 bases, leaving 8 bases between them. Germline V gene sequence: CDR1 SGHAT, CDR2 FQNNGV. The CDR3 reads CASSLAVLDTQYF. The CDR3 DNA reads TGTGCCAGCAGCTTAGCGGTCTTGGATACGCAGTATTTT.

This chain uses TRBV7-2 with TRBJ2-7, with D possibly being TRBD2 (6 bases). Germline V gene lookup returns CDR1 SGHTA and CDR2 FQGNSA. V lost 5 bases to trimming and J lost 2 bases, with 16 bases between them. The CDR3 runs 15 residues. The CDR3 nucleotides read TGTGCCAGCAGCCTAGAGGGATTAGCGGCCTACGAGCAGTACTTC. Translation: CASSLEGLAAYEQYF.

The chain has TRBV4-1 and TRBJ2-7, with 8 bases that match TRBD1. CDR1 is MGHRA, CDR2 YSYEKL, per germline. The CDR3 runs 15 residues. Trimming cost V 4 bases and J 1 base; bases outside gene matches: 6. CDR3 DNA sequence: TGCGCCAGCAGCCCCGGAGGACAGGGTTCCTACGAGCAGTACTTC. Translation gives CASSPGGQGSYEQYF.

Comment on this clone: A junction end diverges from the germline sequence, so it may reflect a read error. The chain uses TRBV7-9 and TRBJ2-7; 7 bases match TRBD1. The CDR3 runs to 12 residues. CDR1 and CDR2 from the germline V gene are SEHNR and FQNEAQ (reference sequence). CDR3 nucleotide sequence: TGTTCCAGCAGCCCGGGACAGTACGAGCAGTACTTC. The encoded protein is CSSSPGQYEQYF.

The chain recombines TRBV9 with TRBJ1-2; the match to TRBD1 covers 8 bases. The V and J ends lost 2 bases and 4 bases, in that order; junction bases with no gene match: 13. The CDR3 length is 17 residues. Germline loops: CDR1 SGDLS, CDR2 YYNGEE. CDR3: CASSVSDRGGAFYGYTF. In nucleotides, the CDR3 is TGTGCCAGCAGCGTGAGCGACAGGGGAGGGGCATTCTATGGCTACACCTTC.

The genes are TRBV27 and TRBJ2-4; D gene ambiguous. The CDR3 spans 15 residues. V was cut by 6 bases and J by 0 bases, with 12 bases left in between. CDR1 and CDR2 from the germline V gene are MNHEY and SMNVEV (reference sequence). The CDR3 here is CASRVAAPAKNIQYF. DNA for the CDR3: TGTGCCAGCAGAGTGGCGGCCCCAGCCAAAAACATTCAGTACTTC.

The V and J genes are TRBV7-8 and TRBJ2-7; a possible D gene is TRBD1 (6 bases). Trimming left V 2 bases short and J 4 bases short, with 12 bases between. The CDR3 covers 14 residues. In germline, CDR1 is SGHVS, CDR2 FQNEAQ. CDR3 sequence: CASSLYRVGYEQYF. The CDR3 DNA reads TGTGCCAGCAGCTTATACAGGGTGGGATACGAGCAGTACTTC.

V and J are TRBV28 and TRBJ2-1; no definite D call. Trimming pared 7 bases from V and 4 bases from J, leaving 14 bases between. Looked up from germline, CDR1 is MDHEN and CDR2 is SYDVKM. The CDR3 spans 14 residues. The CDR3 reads CASTPAGPYNEQFF. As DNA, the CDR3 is TGTGCCAGCACCCCGGCAGGTCCTTACAATGAGCAGTTCTTC.

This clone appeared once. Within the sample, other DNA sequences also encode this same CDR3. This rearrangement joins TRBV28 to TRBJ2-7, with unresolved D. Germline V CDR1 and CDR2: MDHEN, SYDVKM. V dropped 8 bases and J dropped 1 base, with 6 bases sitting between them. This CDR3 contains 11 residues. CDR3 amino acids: CASSQSYEQYF. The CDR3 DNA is TGTGCCAGCTCTCAGTCCTACGAGCAGTACTTC.

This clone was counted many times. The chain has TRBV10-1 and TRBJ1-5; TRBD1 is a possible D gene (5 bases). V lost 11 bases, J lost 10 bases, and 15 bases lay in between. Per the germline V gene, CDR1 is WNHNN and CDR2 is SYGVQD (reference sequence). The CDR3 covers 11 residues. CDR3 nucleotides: TGCGCCTCCCCAGGGTATCCACCCCAGCATTTT. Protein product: CASPGYPPQHF.

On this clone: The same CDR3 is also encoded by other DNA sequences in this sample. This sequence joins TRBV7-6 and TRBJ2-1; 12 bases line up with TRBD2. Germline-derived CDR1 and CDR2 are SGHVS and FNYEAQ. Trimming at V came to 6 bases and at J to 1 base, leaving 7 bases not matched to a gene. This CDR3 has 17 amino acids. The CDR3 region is CASSRLTSGSSYNEQFF. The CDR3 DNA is TGTGCCAGCAGTCGCTTGACTAGCGGGAGTTCCTACAATGAGCAGTTCTTC.

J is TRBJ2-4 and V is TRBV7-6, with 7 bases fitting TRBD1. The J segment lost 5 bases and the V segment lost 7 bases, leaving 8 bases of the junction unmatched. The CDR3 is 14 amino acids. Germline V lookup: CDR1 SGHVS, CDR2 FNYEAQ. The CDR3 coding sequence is TGTGCCAGCACCAGGAGGCAGGGGGAAAACATTCAGTACTTC. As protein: CASTRRQGENIQYF. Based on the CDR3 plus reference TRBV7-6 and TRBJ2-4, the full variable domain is GAGVSQSPRYKVTKRGQDVALRCDPISGHVSLYWYRQALGQGPEFLTYFNYEAQQDKSGLPNDRFSAERPEGSISTLTIQRTEQRDSAMYRCASTRRQGENIQYFGAGTRLSVL.

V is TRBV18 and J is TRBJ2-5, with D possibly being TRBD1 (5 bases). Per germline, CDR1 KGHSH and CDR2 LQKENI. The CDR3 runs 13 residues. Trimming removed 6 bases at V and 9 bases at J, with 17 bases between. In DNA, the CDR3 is TGTGCCAGCTCCTCGGACCGGCTAGGGGCCCAGTACTTC. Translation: CASSSDRLGAQYF.

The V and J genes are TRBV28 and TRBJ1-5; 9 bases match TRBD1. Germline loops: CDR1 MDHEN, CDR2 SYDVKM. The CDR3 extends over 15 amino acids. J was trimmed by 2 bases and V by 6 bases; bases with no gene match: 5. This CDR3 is CASRYTGGGNQPQHF. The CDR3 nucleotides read TGTGCCAGCAGGTACACAGGGGGCGGCAATCAGCCCCAGCATTTT.